Sequencing of this TCR beta chain was carried out in a study of CD8+ T cells in alopecia areata (dated by TCRdb to the late 2010s). Looking at the study overall: The treated patients, all with moderate-to-severe alopecia areata, were enrolled in an open-label pilot trial of oral tofacitinib given at 5 to 10 mg twice daily. Scalp clonality was compared among normal scalp (n=4), patchy alopecia areata scalp (n=8), and alopecia totalis/universalis scalp (n=8). To study T cell clonal expansion in alopecia areata, the researchers applied high-throughput TCRbeta sequencing to both the C3H/HeJ mouse model and human patients. Patients on tofacitinib were biopsied at baseline and after 4 and 24 weeks of treatment, and several of the patients also had a later scalp biopsy. RNA came from the PAXgene miRNA kit for fixed scalp, the miRNeasy kit for PBMCs, and the RNeasy kit for mouse skin. On the human side, TCRbeta sequencing was run on scalp tissue and on sorted CD4+ and CD8+ peripheral blood T cells from healthy controls and from alopecia areata patients with either patchy or totalis/universalis disease. Tofacitinib was given for 6 to 18 months, followed by 6 months of follow-up off drug to assess delayed response and recurrence. TCRbeta CDR3 regions were amplified by immunoSEQ multiplex PCR using 35 Vbeta forward and 13 Jbeta reverse primers.

The library was generated by the immunoSEQ multiplex PCR assay. RNA was extracted from all samples and reverse transcribed into cDNA as template for TCR sequencing. First-strand cDNA was synthesized with SuperScript III using a 2:1 mix of oligo-dT and random hexamers. A synthetic immune receptor repertoire was used to assess amplification bias, and residual bias was removed computationally. The published analysis was carried out like this. Raw reads were preprocessed to remove errors, and CDR3 was defined by IMGT conventions from the conserved cysteine to phenylalanine. Clonality was computed by normalizing Shannon entropy by log2 of the number of productive unique TCRs and subtracting the result from 1. Whether scalp clones were CD4 or CD8 was inferred by matching scalp TCRbeta sequences against CD4 and CD8 repertoires sorted from blood. TCRdb re-hosts the immuneACCESS table, in-frame sequences only. Its copies lack some clones; in the studies checked, an unresolved V gene accounts for under half of them, and the cause for the rest is not known. The V and J calls and the clone size are those of that table, but D and trimming were determined from the DNA. For this sample there are around 250,000 clones; under 70% appear just once. The ten largest account for approximately 1.2% of the sample.

CDR1 and CDR2 were assigned from the germline V gene as SQVTM and ANQGSEA. The CDR3 runs 13 residues from the cysteine to the phenylalanine. The CDR3 DNA has 39 bases and is translated from base 1. Deletion took 7 bases off V and 7 bases off J, with a span of 16 bases between the germline ends. Points the paper makes about the study in general: Compared with normal scalp, lesional scalp, particularly in alopecia totalis/universalis, had higher clonality and more expanded CD8+ clones, which suggests antigenic drive. Compared with mice, TCR sequences shared between patients were less clear, possibly partly because of HLA diversity across the patient population. Unlike mouse skin, where gammadelta T cells dominate, normal human skin contains resident alphabeta T cells that get sequenced too, which complicates analysis of the scalp TCR repertoire.

The time point label of this sample denotes: baseline before oral tofacitinib. Lesional scalp punch biopsies and peripheral blood were obtained from alopecia areata patients. After PBMCs were isolated by density centrifugation and stained for CD3, CD4 and CD8, a FACSAria was used to sort CD4+ and CD8+ T cells. Regarding this clone: Its specific antigen is unknown. Base quality data are lacking; no much larger clone is found one base away.

The origin of this receptor is a human donor with alopecia areata. This specimen was CD4+ T cells sorted from blood, taken at week 0. In this chain, TRBV29-1 is recombined with TRBJ1-4; no D gene can be assigned with confidence. The base sequence is TGCAGCGCCTTACCATCACAAGGTGAAAAACTGTTTTTT. Translated, this is CSALPSQGEKLFF.